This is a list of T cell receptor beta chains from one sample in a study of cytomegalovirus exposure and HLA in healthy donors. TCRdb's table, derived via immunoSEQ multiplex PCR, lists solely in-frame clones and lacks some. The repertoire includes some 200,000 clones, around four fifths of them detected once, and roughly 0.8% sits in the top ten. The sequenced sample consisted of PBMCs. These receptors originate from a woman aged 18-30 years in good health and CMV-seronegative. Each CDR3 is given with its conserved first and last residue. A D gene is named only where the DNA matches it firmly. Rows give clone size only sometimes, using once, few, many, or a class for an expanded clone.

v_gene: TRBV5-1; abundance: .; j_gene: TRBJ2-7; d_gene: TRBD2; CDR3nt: TGCGCCAGCAGCTTGACTAGCGGGAGCTACGAGCAGTACTTC; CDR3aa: CASSLTSGSYEQYF
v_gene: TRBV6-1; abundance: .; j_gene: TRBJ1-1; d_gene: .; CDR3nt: TGTGCCAGCAGGGGTGGACAGACAGCGACCCTTGAAGCTTTCTTT; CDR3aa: CASRGGQTATLEAFF
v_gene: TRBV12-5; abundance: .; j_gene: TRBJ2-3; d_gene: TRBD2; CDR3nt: TGTGCTAGTGGTTCGGGACTAGCGACAGATACGCAGTATTTT; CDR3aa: CASGSGLATDTQYF
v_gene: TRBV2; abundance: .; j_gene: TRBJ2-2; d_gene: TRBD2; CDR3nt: TGTGCCAGCTTGGGGTCAGGGTGGCTAGCGGGAGAAGTATCAAGCACCGGGGAGCTGTTTTTT; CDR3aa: CASLGSGWLAGEVSSTGELFF
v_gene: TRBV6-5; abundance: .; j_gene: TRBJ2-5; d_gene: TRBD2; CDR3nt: TGTGCCAGCGGGAGGGACCAAGAGACCCAGTACTTC; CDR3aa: CASGRDQETQYF
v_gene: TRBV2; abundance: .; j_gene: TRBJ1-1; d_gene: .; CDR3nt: TGTGCCATGCGGCCCGGGGATCGGAACACTGAAGCTTTCTTT; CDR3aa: CAMRPGDRNTEAFF
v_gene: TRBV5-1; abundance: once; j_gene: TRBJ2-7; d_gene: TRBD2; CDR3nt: TGCGCCAGCAGCTTGGCGGCTAGCGGTGTGGAGCAGTACTTC; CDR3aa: CASSLAASGVEQYF
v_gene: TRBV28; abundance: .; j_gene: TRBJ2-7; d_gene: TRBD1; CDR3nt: TGTGCCAGCAGTTTCTTCAGAAAAGGGGACAGATACGAGCAGTACTTC; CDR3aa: CASSFFRKGDRYEQYF
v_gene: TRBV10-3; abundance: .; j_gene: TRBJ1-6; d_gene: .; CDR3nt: TGTGCCACCAGTTCGGGGGGGGCAGGCCTGGGGAATTCACCCCTCCACTTT; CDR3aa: CATSSGGAGLGNSPLHF
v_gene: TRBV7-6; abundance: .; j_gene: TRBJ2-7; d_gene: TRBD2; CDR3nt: TGTGCCAGCAGCCCCGGGTTAGCGGGAGCCTACGAGCAGTACTTC; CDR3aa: CASSPGLAGAYEQYF
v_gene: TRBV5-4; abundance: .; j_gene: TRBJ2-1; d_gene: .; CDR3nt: TGTGCCAGCAGCACAGAACCAAATGAGCAGTTCTTC; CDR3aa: CASSTEPNEQFF
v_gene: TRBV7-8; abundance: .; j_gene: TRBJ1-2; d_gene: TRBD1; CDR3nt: TGTGCCAGCAGCTTACGGGGGGGACAGGGGAGACCCTTCCTTCTTTCCTATGGCTACACCTTC; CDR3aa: CASSLRGGQGRPFLLSYGYTF
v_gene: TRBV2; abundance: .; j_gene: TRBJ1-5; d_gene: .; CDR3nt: TGTGCCAGCAGTGACCAGGGTTTTGGCAATCAGCCCCAGCATTTT; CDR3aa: CASSDQGFGNQPQHF
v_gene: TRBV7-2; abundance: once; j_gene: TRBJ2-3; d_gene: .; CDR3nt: TGTGCCAGCAGCTTAATCGGACTTTCTAGTGATACGCAGTATTTT; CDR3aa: CASSLIGLSSDTQYF
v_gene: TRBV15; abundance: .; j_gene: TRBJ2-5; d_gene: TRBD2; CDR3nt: TGTGCCGCAGGACTAGCGGGCGAGACCCAGTACTTC; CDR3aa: CAAGLAGETQYF
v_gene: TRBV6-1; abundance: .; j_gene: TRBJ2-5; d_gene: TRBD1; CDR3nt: TGTGCCAGCAGTGACCATAAGGACAGGGTTGGAAAAGAGACCCAGTACTTC; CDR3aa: CASSDHKDRVGKETQYF
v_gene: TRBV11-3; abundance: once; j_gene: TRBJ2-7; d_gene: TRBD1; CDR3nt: TGTGCCAGCAGCTTAGTAGGGGACAGCCAATACGAGCAGTACTTC; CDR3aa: CASSLVGDSQYEQYF
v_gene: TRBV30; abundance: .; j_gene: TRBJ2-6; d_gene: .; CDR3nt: TGTGCCTGGAGTGTAGGAGGATTTGGGGCCAACGTCCTGACTTTC; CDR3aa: CAWSVGGFGANVLTF
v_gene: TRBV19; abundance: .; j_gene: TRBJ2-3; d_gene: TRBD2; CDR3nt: TGTGCCAGTAGTATAGGCGGGAGCCCATCTAGCACAGATACGCAGTATTTT; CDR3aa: CASSIGGSPSSTDTQYF
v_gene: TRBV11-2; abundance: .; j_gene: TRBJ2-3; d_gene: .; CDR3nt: TGTGCCAGCAGCGCAAACAGGGAATCAGATACGCAGTATTTT; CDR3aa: CASSANRESDTQYF
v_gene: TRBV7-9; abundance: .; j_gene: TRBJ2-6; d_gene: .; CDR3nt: TGTGCCAGCAGCTCGAAAAGCCCTGGGGCCAACGTCCTGACTTTC; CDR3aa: CASSSKSPGANVLTF
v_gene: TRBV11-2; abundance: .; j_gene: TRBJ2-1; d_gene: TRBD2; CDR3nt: TGTGCCAGCAGCGCCTCGGCGCGGGGGGCCTACAATGAGCAGTTCTTC; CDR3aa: CASSASARGAYNEQFF
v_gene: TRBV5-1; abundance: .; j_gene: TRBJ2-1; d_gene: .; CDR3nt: TGCGCCAGCAGCTCGACCCCTAGCCCCTACAATGAGCAGTTCTTC; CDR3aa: CASSSTPSPYNEQFF
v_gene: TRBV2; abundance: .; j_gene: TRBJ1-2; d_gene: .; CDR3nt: TGTGCCAGCAGCCTTGACAGCAACTATGGCTACACCTTC; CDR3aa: CASSLDSNYGYTF
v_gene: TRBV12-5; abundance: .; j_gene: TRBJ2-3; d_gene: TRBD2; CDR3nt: TGTGCTAGTGGTCGAAAAGGACTAGCGGGTCGATCTATAGATACGCAGTATTTT; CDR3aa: CASGRKGLAGRSIDTQYF
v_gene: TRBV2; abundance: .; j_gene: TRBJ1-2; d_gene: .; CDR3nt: TGTGCCAGCAGTGACACAGGAGCTAACTATGGCTACACCTTC; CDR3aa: CASSDTGANYGYTF
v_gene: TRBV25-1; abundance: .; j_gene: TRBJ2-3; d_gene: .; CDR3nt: TGTGCCAGCAGTGAATTAGGAGGAAATACGCAGTATTTT; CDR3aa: CASSELGGNTQYF
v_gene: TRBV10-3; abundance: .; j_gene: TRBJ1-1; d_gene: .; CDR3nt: TGTGCCATCACCAGGGAGGTAGGCACTGAAGCTTTCTTT; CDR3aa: CAITREVGTEAFF
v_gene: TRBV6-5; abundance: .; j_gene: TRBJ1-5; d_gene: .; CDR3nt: TGTGCCAGCAGATTTAACAGGGAGTTGAAACAGCCCCAGCATTTT; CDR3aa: CASRFNRELKQPQHF
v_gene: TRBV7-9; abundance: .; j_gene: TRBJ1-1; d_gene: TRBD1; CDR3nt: TGTGCCAGCAGCTCACAGGGGGGTCTGGTGAACACTGAAGCTTTCTTT; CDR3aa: CASSSQGGLVNTEAFF
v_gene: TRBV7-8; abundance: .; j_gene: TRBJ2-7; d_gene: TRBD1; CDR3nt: TGTGCCAGCAGCTCAAGGGGGACAGTGAACTACGAGCAGTACTTC; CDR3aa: CASSSRGTVNYEQYF
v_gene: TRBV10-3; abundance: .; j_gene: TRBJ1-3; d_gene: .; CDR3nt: TGTGCCATCAGTGAGGAGGGAGATAAATTTTTTGGAAACACCATATATTTT; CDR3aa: CAISEEGDKFFGNTIYF
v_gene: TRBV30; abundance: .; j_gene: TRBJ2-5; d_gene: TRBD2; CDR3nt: TGTGCCTGGACTAGCGGGAGGGCCCTGTTTGGGGAGACCCAGTACTTC; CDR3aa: CAWTSGRALFGETQYF
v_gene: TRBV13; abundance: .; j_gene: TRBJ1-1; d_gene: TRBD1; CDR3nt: TGTGCCAGCAGCTCACACCACCGGGACAGGGGTGCTGAAGCTTTCTTT; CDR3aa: CASSSHHRDRGAEAFF
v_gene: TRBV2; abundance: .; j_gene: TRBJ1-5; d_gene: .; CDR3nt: TGTGCCAGCAGTTCGGACACCCATAGCAATCAGCCCCAGCATTTT; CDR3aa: CASSSDTHSNQPQHF
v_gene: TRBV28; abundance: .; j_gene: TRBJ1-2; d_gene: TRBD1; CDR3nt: TGTGCCAGCAGTTACGGACAGGGTAGGATCACCTTC; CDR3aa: CASSYGQGRITF
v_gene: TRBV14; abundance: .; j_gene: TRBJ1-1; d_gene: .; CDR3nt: TGTGCCAGCAGCCAAGCCGTTCCTACTGAAGCTTTCTTT; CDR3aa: CASSQAVPTEAFF
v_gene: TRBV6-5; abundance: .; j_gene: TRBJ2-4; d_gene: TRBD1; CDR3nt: TGTGCCAGCAGGGTCCAGGGGGATGTTTGGGACATTCAGTACTTC; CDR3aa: CASRVQGDVWDIQYF
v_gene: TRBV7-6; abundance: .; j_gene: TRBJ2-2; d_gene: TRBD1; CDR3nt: TGTGCCAGCGGGACAGGGGGTTACACCGGGGAGCTGTTTTTT; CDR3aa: CASGTGGYTGELFF
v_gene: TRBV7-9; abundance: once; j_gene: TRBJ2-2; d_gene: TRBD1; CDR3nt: TGTGCCAGCAGCCCCCGGACAGGGGAGACCGGGGAGCTGTTTTTT; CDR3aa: CASSPRTGETGELFF
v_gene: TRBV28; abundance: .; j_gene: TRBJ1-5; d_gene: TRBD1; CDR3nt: TGTGCCAGCAGTTTAAACGGCCAGGGGGTGCTAGGCGGTCAGCCCCAGCATTTT; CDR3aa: CASSLNGQGVLGGQPQHF
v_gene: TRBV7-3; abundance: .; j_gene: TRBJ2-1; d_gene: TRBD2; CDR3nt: TGTGCCAGCAGCTTAAGACTAGCGGGAGGCGAAGAGCAGTTCTTC; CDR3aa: CASSLRLAGGEEQFF
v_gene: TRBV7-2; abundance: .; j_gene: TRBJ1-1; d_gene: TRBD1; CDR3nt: TGTGCCAGCAGCTCGGACAGGGGGCGGACTGAAGCTTTCTTT; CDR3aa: CASSSDRGRTEAFF